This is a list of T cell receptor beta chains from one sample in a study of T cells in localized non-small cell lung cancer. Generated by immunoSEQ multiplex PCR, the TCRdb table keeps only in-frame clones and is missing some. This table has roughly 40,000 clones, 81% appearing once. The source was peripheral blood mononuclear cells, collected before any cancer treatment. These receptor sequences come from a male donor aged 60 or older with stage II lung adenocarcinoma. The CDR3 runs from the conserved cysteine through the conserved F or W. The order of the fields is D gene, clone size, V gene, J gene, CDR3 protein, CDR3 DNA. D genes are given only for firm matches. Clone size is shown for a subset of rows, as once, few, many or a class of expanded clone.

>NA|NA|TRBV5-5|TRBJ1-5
CASSLVGEVNQPQHF
TGTGCCAGCAGCTTGGTGGGGGAGGTCAATCAGCCCCAGCATTTT
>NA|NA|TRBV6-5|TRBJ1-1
CASNSALGRRTEAFF
TGTGCCAGCAACTCTGCCTTGGGGCGGAGAACTGAAGCTTTCTTT
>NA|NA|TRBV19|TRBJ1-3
CASSFPGSSSGNTIYF
TGTGCCAGTAGTTTCCCGGGATCCAGCTCTGGAAACACCATATATTTT
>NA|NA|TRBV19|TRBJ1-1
CASSISDRRGTNTEAFF
TGTGCCAGTAGTATTTCAGATCGAAGGGGAACGAACACTGAAGCTTTCTTT
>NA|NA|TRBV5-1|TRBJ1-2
CASSSAATYGYTF
TGCGCCAGCAGCTCCGCGGCTACCTATGGCTACACCTTC
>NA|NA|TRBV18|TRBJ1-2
CASSPSQDYGYTF
TGTGCCAGCTCACCATCGCAGGACTATGGCTACACCTTC
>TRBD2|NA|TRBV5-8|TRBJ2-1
CASSLAPGTSGTLKSNEQFF
TGTGCCAGCAGCTTGGCCCCTGGGACTAGCGGGACGTTGAAGAGCAATGAGCAGTTCTTC
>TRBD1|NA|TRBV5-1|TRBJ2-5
CASSAQTGVQETQYF
TGCGCCAGCAGCGCCCAAACAGGGGTCCAAGAGACCCAGTACTTC
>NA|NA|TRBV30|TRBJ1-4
CAWSVGPNEKLFF
TGTGCCTGGAGTGTCGGGCCGAATGAAAAACTGTTTTTT
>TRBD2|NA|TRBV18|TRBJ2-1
CASSTTSGRSPANNEQFF
TGTGCCAGCTCGACGACTAGCGGGAGGTCCCCAGCCAACAATGAGCAGTTCTTC
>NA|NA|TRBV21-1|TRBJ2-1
CASSKEGRADNEQFF
TGTGCCAGCAGCAAAGAGGGCAGGGCAGACAATGAGCAGTTCTTC
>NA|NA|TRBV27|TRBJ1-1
CASSIPDTLPEAFF
TGTGCCAGCAGTATTCCAGACACGCTCCCTGAAGCTTTCTTT
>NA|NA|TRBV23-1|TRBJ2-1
CASSHPIYNEQFF
TGCGCCAGCAGTCACCCGATCTACAATGAGCAGTTCTTC
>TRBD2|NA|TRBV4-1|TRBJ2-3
CASSQLPPGGVAGLTDTQYF
TGCGCCAGCAGCCAACTTCCACCTGGTGGGGTAGCGGGACTCACAGATACGCAGTATTTT
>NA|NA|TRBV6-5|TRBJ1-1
CASSYNRVNTEAFF
TGTGCCAGCAGTTACAACCGGGTGAACACTGAAGCTTTCTTT
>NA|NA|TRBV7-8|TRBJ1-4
CASSLVVQFGATNEKLFF
TGTGCCAGCAGCTTAGTGGTACAGTTTGGTGCAACTAATGAAAAACTGTTTTTT
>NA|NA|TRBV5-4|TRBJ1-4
CASSLGRREKLFF
TGTGCCAGCAGCTTAGGACGACGAGAAAAACTGTTTTTT
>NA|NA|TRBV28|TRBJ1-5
CASSSARDGSNQPQHF
TGTGCCAGCAGTTCGGCACGGGACGGAAGCAATCAGCCCCAGCATTTT
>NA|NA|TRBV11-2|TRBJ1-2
CASSPQAQGGGGYTF
TGTGCCAGCAGCCCCCAGGCGCAAGGGGGAGGAGGCTACACCTTC
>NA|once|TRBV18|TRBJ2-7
CASSQEVEQYF
TGTGCCAGCTCACAGGAAGTAGAGCAGTACTTC
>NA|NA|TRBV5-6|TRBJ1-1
CASSFYAPYLNTEAFF
TGTGCCAGCAGCTTCTATGCCCCCTACCTCAACACTGAAGCTTTCTTT
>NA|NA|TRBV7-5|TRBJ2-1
CVRSLITGSSYNEQFF
TGTGTCAGAAGCTTAATAACTGGAAGCTCCTACAATGAGCAGTTCTTC
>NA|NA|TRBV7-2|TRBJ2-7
CASSRNGAGVSYEQYF
TGTGCCAGCAGCCGCAATGGGGCCGGAGTCTCCTACGAGCAGTACTTC
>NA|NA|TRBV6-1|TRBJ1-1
CATPFADSAGRGAFF
TGTGCCACCCCCTTCGCCGACAGCGCGGGTAGGGGGGCTTTCTTT
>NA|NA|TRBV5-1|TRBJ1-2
CASRVTSEGYTF
TGCGCCAGCAGGGTCACCTCAGAGGGCTACACCTTC
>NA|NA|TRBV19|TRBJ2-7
CASGSRLYEQYF
TGTGCCAGTGGCTCACGTCTCTACGAGCAGTACTTC
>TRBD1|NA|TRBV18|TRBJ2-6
CASSPKGTEVPGANVLTF
TGTGCCAGCTCACCAAAGGGGACAGAAGTCCCTGGGGCCAACGTCCTGACTTTC
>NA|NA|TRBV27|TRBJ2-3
CASSGNTDTQYF
TGTGCCAGCAGTGGAAACACAGATACGCAGTATTTT